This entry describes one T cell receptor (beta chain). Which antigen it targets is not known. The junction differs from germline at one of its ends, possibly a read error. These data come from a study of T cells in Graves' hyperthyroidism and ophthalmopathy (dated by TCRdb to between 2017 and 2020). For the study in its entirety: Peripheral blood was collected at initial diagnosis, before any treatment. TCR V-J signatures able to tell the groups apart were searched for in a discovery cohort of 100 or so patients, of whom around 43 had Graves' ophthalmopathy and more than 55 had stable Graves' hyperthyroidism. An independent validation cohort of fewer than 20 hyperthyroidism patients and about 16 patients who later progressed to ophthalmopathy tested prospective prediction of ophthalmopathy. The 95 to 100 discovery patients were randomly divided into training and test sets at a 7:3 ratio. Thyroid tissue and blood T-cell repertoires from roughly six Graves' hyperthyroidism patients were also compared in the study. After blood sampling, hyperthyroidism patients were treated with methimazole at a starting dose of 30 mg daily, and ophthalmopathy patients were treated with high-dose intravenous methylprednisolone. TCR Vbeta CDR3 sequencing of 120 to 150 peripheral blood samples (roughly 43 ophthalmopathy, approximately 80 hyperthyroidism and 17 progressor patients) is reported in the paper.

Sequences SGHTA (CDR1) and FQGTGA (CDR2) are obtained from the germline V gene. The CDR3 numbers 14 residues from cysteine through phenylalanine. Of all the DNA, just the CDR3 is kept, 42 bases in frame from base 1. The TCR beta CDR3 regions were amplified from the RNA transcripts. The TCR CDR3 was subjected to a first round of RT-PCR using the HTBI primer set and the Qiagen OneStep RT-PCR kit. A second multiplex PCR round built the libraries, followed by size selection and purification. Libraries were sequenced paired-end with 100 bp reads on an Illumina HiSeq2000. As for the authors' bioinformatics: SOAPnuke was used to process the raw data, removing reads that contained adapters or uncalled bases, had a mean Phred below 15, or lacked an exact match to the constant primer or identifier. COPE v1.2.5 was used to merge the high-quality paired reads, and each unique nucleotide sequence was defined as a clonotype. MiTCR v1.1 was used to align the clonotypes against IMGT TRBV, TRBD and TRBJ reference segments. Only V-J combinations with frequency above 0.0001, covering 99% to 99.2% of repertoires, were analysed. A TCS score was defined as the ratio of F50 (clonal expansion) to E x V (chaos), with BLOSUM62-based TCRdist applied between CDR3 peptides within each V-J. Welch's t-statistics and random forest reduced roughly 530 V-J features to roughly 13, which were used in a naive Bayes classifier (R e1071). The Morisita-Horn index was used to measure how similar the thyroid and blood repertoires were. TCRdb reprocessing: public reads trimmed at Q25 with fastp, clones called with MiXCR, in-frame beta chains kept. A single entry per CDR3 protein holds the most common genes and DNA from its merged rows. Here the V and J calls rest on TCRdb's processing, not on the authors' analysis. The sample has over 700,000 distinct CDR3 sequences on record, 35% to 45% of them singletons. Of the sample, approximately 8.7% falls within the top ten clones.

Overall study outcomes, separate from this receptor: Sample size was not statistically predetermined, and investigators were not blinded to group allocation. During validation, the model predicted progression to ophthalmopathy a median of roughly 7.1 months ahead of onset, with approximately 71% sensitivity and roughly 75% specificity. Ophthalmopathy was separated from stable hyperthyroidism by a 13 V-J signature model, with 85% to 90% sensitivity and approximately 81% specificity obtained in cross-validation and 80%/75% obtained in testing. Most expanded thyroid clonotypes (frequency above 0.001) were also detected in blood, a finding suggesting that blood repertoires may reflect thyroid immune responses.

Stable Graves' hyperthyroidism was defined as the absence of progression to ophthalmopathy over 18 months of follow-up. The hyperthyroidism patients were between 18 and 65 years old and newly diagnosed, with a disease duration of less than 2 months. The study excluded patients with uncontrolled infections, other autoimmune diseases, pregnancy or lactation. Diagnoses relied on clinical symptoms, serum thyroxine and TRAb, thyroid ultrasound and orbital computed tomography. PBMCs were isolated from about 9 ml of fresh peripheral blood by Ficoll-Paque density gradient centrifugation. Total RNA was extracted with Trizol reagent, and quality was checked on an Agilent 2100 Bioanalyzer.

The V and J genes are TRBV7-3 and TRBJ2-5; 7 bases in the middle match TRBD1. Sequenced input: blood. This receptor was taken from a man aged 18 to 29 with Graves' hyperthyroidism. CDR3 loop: CASSPMDRMETQYF. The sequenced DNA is TGTGCTAGCAGCCCGATGGACAGGATGGAGACCCAGTACTTC.